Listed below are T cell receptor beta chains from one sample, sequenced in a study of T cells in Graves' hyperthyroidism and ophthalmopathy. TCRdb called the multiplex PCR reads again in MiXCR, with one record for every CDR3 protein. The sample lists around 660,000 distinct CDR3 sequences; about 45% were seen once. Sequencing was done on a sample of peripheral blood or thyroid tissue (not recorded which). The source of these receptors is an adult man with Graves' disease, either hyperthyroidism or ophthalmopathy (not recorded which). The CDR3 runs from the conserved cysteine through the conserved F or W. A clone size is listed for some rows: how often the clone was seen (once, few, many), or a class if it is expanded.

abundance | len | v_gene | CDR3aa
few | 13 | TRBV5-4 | CASSLDSFGEAFF
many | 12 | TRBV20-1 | CSASVVRETQYF
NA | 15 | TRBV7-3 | CASSVGDRGSYEQYF
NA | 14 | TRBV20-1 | CSASGRAGGGEQYF
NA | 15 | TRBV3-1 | CASSAGGYRTDTQYF
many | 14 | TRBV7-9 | CASSFRDRGEKLFF
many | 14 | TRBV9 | CASSVGTMNTEAFF
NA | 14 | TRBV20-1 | CSASGGPTSYEQYF
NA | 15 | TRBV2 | CASSGGRGGIETLHF
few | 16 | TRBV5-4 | CASSLGRGSANEKLFF
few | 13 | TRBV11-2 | CASRGDGVYEQYF
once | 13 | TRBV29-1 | CSVEAGYGYTIYF
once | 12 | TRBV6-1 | CASSESGQFLTF
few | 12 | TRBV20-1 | CSARDQRYEQYF
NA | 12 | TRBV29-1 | CSVDLGGEKLFF
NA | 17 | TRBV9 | CASSHLPGQSSGNTIYF
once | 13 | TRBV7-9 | CASSHRDGYGYTF
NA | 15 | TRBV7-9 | CASSLSISLSSPLHF
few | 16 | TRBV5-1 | CASSLAAGGPSYEQYF
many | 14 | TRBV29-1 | CSVEGWGGRKTQYF
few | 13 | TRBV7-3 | CASSRDRELQAFF
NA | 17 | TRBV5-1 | CASSINDRGSSGNTIYF
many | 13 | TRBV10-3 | CAISPGVGSPLHF
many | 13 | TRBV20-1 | CSAGAGRNEKLFF
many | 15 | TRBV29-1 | CSVEDRQGFNSPLHF
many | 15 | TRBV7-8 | CASSLALTGTHEQYF
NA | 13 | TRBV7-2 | CASSSQGYHGYTF